Listed below are T cell receptor beta chains from one sample, sequenced in a study of T cells in Graves' hyperthyroidism and ophthalmopathy. TCRdb re-called the multiplex PCR reads through MiXCR, storing one row per CDR3 protein. Among fewer than 700,000 distinct CDR3 sequences listed, under 20% were seen once. The sample was blood. Receptor source: a woman under 40 with Graves' hyperthyroidism. CDR3s include the opening cysteine and the closing phenylalanine or tryptophan. The order of the fields is D gene, V gene, clone size, J gene, CDR3 DNA, CDR3 protein. A D gene is named only where the DNA matches it firmly. The listing skips clone size in some rows; elsewhere it reads once, few, many or a size class.

d_call: TRBD1; v_call: TRBV6-9; clone_size: few; j_call: TRBJ1-4; cdr3_nt: TGTGCCAGCAGTTCCACAGGGGAAGTGTTCGAAAAACTGTTTTTT; cdr3_aa: CASSSTGEVFEKLFF
d_call: TRBD1; v_call: TRBV15; clone_size: NA; j_call: TRBJ2-7; cdr3_nt: TGTGCCACCAGCAGAATCCCGGGACAGAGCTACGAGCAGTACTTC; cdr3_aa: CATSRIPGQSYEQYF
d_call: TRBD1; v_call: TRBV11-2; clone_size: few; j_call: TRBJ1-4; cdr3_nt: TGTGCCAGCAGCTCCCGACAGGGGGTAGGAAATGAAAAACTGTTTTTT; cdr3_aa: CASSSRQGVGNEKLFF
d_call: TRBD1; v_call: TRBV29-1; clone_size: many; j_call: TRBJ1-1; cdr3_nt: TGCAGCGTTGGGGGGGGGACAGAATGGGGGAACACTGAAGCTTTCTTT; cdr3_aa: CSVGGGTEWGNTEAFF
d_call: NA; v_call: TRBV12-3/TRBV12-4; clone_size: many; j_call: TRBJ1-1; cdr3_nt: TGTGCCAGCAGTCTGACAGGTATGAAGACTGAAGCTTTCTTT; cdr3_aa: CASSLTGMKTEAFF
d_call: TRBD1; v_call: TRBV7-3; clone_size: many; j_call: TRBJ2-5; cdr3_nt: TGTGCCAGCAGCTTAAAACAGGGGGCAAGTCAGACCCAGTACTTC; cdr3_aa: CASSLKQGASQTQYF
d_call: NA; v_call: TRBV3-1; clone_size: few; j_call: TRBJ2-7; cdr3_nt: TGTGCCAGCAGCCAATCGGGACTGTCCTACGAGCAGTACTTC; cdr3_aa: CASSQSGLSYEQYF
d_call: NA; v_call: TRBV20-1; clone_size: many; j_call: TRBJ2-7; cdr3_nt: TGCAGTGCGCCAGCCAGGGGAAAGTCCTACGAGCAGTACTTC; cdr3_aa: CSAPARGKSYEQYF
d_call: TRBD2; v_call: TRBV3-1; clone_size: many; j_call: TRBJ2-3; cdr3_nt: TGTGCCAGCAGCCAAGAATCCGCGGGGGGGAGCACAGATACGCAGTATTTT; cdr3_aa: CASSQESAGGSTDTQYF
d_call: NA; v_call: TRBV12-3/TRBV12-4; clone_size: many; j_call: TRBJ2-3; cdr3_nt: TGTGCCAGCAGTTTTTACATCACAGATACGCAGTATTTT; cdr3_aa: CASSFYITDTQYF
d_call: TRBD2; v_call: TRBV11-2; clone_size: NA; j_call: TRBJ2-7; cdr3_nt: TGTGCCAGCAGCCCGCGGGGCGGGAGGTCTTCCTACGAGCAGTACTTC; cdr3_aa: CASSPRGGRSSYEQYF
d_call: TRBD1; v_call: TRBV18; clone_size: many; j_call: TRBJ1-1; cdr3_nt: TGTGCCAGCTCACCGGGACAGCTGAACACTGAAGCTTTCTTT; cdr3_aa: CASSPGQLNTEAFF
d_call: TRBD2; v_call: TRBV12-3/TRBV12-4; clone_size: many; j_call: TRBJ2-1; cdr3_nt: TGTGCCAGCAGTACGGACGCTAGCGGGAGGTTCAATGAGCAGTTCTTC; cdr3_aa: CASSTDASGRFNEQFF
d_call: TRBD1; v_call: TRBV20-1; clone_size: NA; j_call: TRBJ1-6; cdr3_nt: TGCAGTGCCCTCGGACAGGGAGGCTTTTATAATTCACCCCTCCACTTT; cdr3_aa: CSALGQGGFYNSPLHF
d_call: TRBD2; v_call: TRBV11-2; clone_size: many; j_call: TRBJ2-7; cdr3_nt: TGTGCCAGCTCCAGCGGGAGAACAGAATGGGAGCAGTACTTC; cdr3_aa: CASSSGRTEWEQYF
d_call: TRBD2; v_call: TRBV4-1; clone_size: NA; j_call: TRBJ2-7; cdr3_nt: TGCGCCAGCAGCCAAGTGCGGACTAGCGGGTGGTACGAGCAGTACTTC; cdr3_aa: CASSQVRTSGWYEQYF
d_call: NA; v_call: TRBV27; clone_size: many; j_call: TRBJ2-3; cdr3_nt: TGTGCCAGTCAGGGGTGGGGAGATACGCAGTATTTT; cdr3_aa: CASQGWGDTQYF
d_call: TRBD1; v_call: TRBV6-1; clone_size: NA; j_call: TRBJ2-2; cdr3_nt: TGTGCCAGCAGTCTTTCAGGGGGCGCCTTCGGCACCGGGGAGCTGTTTTTT; cdr3_aa: CASSLSGGAFGTGELFF
d_call: TRBD1; v_call: TRBV18; clone_size: many; j_call: TRBJ1-1; cdr3_nt: TGTGCCAGCTCACCACGACAGGGGCAGACTGAAGCTTTCTTT; cdr3_aa: CASSPRQGQTEAFF
d_call: NA; v_call: TRBV9; clone_size: few; j_call: TRBJ2-1; cdr3_nt: TGTGCCAGCAGCCCGGGACTCGGTCGGAATGAGCAGTTCTTC; cdr3_aa: CASSPGLGRNEQFF
d_call: TRBD2; v_call: TRBV28; clone_size: NA; j_call: TRBJ2-5; cdr3_nt: TGTGCCAGCAGCCAAGGGGTAACGAGCGGGAGGACTAACTTC; cdr3_aa: CASSQGVTSGRTNF
d_call: NA; v_call: TRBV20-1; clone_size: many; j_call: TRBJ1-1; cdr3_nt: TGCAGTGCTAGAGACAGGGTGAAGTGGAACACTGAAGCTTTCTTT; cdr3_aa: CSARDRVKWNTEAFF
d_call: TRBD2; v_call: TRBV20-1; clone_size: many; j_call: TRBJ2-7; cdr3_nt: TGCAGTGCGGCGGGACTAGCGGGAGACGAGCAGTACTTC; cdr3_aa: CSAAGLAGDEQYF
d_call: NA; v_call: TRBV27; clone_size: many; j_call: TRBJ2-2; cdr3_nt: TGTGCCAGCAGGGAGGCGAACACCGGGGAGCTGTTTTTT; cdr3_aa: CASREANTGELFF
d_call: NA; v_call: TRBV19; clone_size: NA; j_call: TRBJ1-5; cdr3_nt: TGTGCCAGTAGTGCGGGCCCCCCTACCCAGCCCCAGCATTTT; cdr3_aa: CASSAGPPTQPQHF
d_call: NA; v_call: TRBV28; clone_size: many; j_call: TRBJ2-7; cdr3_nt: TGTGCCAGCATCCAAAGAGCGGCCTACGAGCAGTACTTC; cdr3_aa: CASIQRAAYEQYF
d_call: TRBD2; v_call: TRBV28; clone_size: many; j_call: TRBJ2-6; cdr3_nt: TGTGCCAGCAGTTTACCCCTGGGACTAGCGGACTACTCTGGGGCCAACGTCCTGACTTTC; cdr3_aa: CASSLPLGLADYSGANVLTF
d_call: NA; v_call: TRBV19; clone_size: few; j_call: TRBJ2-3; cdr3_nt: TGTGCCAGTAGTATAGACCTCCATAATTCGCAGTATTTT; cdr3_aa: CASSIDLHNSQYF